The T cell receptor (beta chain) under discussion was sequenced for a study of cytomegalovirus exposure and HLA in healthy donors. Findings and caveats of the study: A link between a missense DCLRE1C variant and TCR beta V- and J-gene trimming emerged from a later analysis. CMV serostatus alone was available as immune exposure information. Indistinguishability led to the exclusion of some V segments, TRBV6-2 and TRBV6-3 included.

The germline gives CDR1 WSHSY, CDR2 SAAADI. Trimming cost V 2 bases and J 5 bases; bases outside gene matches: 5. This CDR3 has 14 amino acids. This clone was seen just once. Its target is not known. A multiplex PCR was run with 60 Vbeta primers and 13 Jbeta primers. TCRdb's table, derived via immunoSEQ multiplex PCR, lists solely in-frame clones and lacks some. The sample has around 130,000 clones, approximately 78% seen once. The sample consisted of PBMCs. The receptor comes from a woman aged 40 to 50 in good health and CMV-seropositive. This chain joins TRBV10-2 and TRBJ1-2; 7 bases align to TRBD1. CDR3 nucleotide sequence: TGCGCCAGCAGTGAGAGGGTGACAGGGTATGGCTACACCTTC. Residues: CASSERVTGYGYTF.